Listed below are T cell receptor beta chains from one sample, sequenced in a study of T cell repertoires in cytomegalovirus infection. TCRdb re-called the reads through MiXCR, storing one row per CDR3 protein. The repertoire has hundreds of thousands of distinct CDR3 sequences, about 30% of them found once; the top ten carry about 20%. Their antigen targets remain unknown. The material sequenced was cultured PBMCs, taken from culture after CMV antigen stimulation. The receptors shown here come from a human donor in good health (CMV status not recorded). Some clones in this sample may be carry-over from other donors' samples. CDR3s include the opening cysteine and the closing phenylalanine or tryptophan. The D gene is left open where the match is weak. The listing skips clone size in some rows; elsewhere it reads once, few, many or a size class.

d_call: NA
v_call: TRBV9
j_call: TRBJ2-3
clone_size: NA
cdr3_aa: CASSGQDSTDTQYF
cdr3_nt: TGTGCCAGCAGCGGACAGGATAGCACAGATACGCAGTATTTT

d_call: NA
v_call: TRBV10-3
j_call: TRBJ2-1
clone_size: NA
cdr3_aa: CAISDDIDSYNEQFF
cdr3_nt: TGTGCCATCAGCGACGACATAGACTCCTACAATGAGCAGTTCTTC

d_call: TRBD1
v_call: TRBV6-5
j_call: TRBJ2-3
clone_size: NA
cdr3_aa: CASSTRDRGTDTQYF
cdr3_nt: TGTGCCAGCAGCACCCGGGACAGGGGCACAGATACGCAGTATTTT

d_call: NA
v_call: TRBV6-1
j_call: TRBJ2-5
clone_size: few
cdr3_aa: CASSYGRAEEETQYF
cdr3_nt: TGTGCCAGCAGTTATGGAAGGGCCGAGGAGGAGACCCAGTACTTC

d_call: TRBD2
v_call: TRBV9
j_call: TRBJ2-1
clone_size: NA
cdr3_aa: CASSARGSGRAREQFF
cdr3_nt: TGTGCCAGCAGCGCCCGTGGGAGCGGGAGGGCCAGGGAGCAGTTCTTC

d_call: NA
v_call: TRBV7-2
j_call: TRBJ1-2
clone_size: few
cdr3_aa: CASSSDSEYGYTF
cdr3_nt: TGTGCCAGCAGCTCGGACAGCGAGTATGGCTACACCTTC

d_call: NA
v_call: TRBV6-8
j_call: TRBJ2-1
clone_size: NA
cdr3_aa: CASRQRDGDNEQFF
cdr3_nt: TGTGCCAGCAGACAACGGGACGGAGACAATGAGCAGTTCTTC

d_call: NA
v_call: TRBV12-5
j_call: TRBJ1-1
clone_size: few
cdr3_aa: CASGFGGSGTEAFF
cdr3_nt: TGTGCTAGTGGTTTCGGAGGAAGCGGCACTGAAGCTTTCTTT

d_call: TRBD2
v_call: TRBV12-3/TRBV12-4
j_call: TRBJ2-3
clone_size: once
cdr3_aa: CASSRRTSGGRREGSTQYF
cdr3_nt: TGTGCCAGCAGCCGAAGGACTAGCGGGGGGCGAAGGGAAGGTTCTACGCAGTATTTT

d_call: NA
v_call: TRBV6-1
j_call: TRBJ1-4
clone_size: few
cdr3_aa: CASSEVWAQTNEKLFF
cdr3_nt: TGTGCCAGCAGTGAAGTCTGGGCTCAAACTAATGAAAAACTGTTTTTT

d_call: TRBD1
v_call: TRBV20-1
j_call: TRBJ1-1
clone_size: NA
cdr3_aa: CSATNSGGQLNTEAFF
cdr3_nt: TGCAGTGCTACGAATTCCGGGGGACAGTTGAACACTGAAGCTTTCTTT

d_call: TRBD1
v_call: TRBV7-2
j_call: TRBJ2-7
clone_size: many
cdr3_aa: CASSYNRGDYEQYF
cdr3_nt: TGTGCCAGCAGCTACAACAGGGGGGACTACGAGCAGTACTTC

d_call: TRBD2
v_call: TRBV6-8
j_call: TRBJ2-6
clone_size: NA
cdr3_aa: CASSYSGGDGANVLTF
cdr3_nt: TGTGCCAGCAGTTACTCTGGGGGGGACGGGGCCAACGTCCTGACTTTC

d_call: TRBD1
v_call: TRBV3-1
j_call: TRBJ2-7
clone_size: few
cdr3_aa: CASSRQGADEQYF
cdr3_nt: TGTGCCAGCAGCAGACAGGGGGCCGACGAGCAGTACTTC

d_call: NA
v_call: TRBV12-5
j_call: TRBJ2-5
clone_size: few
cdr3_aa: CASGLVPETQYF
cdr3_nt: TGTGCTAGTGGTTTGGTACCGGAGACCCAGTACTTC

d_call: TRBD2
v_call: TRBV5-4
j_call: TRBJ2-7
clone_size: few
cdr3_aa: CASSLEREYEQYF
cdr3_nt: TGTGCCAGCAGCTTGGAGCGGGAGTACGAGCAGTACTTC

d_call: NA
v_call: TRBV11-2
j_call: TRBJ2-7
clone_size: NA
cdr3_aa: CASSLDSGVLLIYEQYF
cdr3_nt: TGTGCCAGCAGCTTAGATTCGGGGGTCCTCTTAATCTACGAGCAGTACTTC

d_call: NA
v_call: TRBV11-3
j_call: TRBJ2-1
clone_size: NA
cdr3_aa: CASSPSGSRLNNEQFF
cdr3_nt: TGTGCCAGCAGCCCCTCGGGGTCCCGGTTAAACAATGAGCAGTTCTTC

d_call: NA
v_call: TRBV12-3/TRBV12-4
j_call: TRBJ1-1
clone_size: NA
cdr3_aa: CASPGQPNTEAFF
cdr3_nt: TGTGCCAGCCCCGGGCAACCGAACACTGAAGCTTTCTTT

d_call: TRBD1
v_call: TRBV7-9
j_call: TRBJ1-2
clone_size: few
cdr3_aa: CASSWDSAGYGYTF
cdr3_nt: TGTGCCAGCAGCTGGGACAGTGCCGGCTATGGCTACACCTTC

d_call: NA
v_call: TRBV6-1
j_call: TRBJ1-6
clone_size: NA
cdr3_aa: CASSEAGAGAYNSPLHF
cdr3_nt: TGTGCCAGCAGTGAAGCGGGGGCAGGGGCGTATAATTCACCCCTCCACTTT

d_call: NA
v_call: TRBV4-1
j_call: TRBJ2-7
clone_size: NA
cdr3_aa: CASSQSPLAYYEQYF
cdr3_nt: TGCGCCAGCAGCCAAAGCCCCTTGGCCTACTACGAGCAGTACTTC

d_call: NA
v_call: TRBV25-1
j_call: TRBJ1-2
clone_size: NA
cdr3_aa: CASSSLDSPLVYGYTF
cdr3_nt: TGTGCCAGCAGTAGCTTGGACAGCCCCCTTGTCTATGGCTACACCTTC

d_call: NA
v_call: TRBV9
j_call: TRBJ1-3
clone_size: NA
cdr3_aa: CASSVDTGGNTIYF
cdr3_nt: TGTGCCAGCAGCGTAGACACCGGGGGAAACACCATATATTTT

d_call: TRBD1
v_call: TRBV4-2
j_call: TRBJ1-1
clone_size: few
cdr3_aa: CASSQDVGRGQANTEAFF
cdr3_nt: TGTGCCAGCAGCCAAGATGTCGGCCGGGGACAGGCTAACACTGAAGCTTTCTTT

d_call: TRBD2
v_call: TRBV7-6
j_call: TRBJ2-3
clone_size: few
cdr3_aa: CASSLERLAGGEAQYF
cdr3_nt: TGTGCCAGCAGCCTGGAAAGACTAGCGGGAGGGGAGGCGCAGTATTTT

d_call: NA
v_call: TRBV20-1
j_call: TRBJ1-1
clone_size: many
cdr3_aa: CSAREGNTEAFF
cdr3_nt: TGCAGTGCCAGGGAGGGCAACACTGAAGCTTTCTTT

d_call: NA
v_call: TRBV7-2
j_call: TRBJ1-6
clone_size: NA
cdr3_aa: CASSLRMERDSPLHF
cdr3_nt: TGTGCCAGCAGCTTACGTATGGAGAGGGATTCACCCCTCCACTTT

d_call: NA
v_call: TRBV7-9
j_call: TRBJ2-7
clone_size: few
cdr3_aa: CASSSTPGEQYF
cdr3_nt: TGTGCCAGCAGCTCAACCCCGGGGGAGCAGTACTTC

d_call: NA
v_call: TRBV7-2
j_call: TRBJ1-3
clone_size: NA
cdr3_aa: CASSFETTGRNTIYF
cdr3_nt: TGTGCCAGCAGCTTTGAGACGACAGGTCGAAACACCATATATTTT

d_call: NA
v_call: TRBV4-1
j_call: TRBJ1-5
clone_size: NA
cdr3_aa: CASSQGLNPNQPQHF
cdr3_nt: TGCGCCAGCAGCCAAGGCCTGAACCCCAATCAGCCCCAGCATTTT